This T cell receptor beta chain is drawn from a study of regulatory T cells in long-lasting Graves disease. This CDR3 spans 14 amino acids. Trimming pared 2 bases from V and 4 bases from J, leaving 12 bases between. The germline CDR1 and CDR2 sequences are MNHEY and SMNVEV (reference sequence). Time point here: persistent/refractory GD, antithyroid drugs over 5 years with positive TRAb. The TCR library was prepared using RNA isolated from PBMCs. Libraries of TCR beta came from iRepertoire HTBI primers plus Arm-PCR of CDR3 regions. TCRdb ran MiXCR on the multiplex PCR reads and lists one entry per CDR3 protein. Of 450,000 or so distinct CDR3 sequences in the sample, 22% were seen once. As concerns this clonotype: The antigen remains unidentified.

Study-wide findings and caveats: More public clonotypes were shared by persistent patients (2,741) than by new patients (roughly 870).

The TCR sequence derives from a female donor with Graves disease. The starting material was peripheral blood mononuclear cells (PBMCs), obtained when the disease was refractory, from a patient treated with antithyroid drugs. This sequence joins TRBV27 and TRBJ2-7; D tentatively fits TRBD1 or TRBD2 (5 bases each). CDR3 sequence (DNA): TGTGCCAGCAGTTTAATAGGGGACCTTTACGAGCAGTACTTC. Its translation is CASSLIGDLYEQYF.